This passage covers 26 T cell receptor beta chains from one sample sequenced in a study of human T cells and chemical hapten exposure. Time point described: patch test 1, 2 weeks after DPC sensitization. Treatment noted: therapeutic diphenylcyclopropenone sensitization with weekly scalp DPC. TCRdb re-analysed the RACE reads in MiXCR, keeping a single row per CDR3 protein. The sample includes around 100,000 distinct CDR3 sequences, more than 9.5% of them seen just once. This material consisted of whole blood, taken in connection with sensitization to the hapten diphenylcyclopropenone (DPC). These receptors came from a woman in her thirties or forties with alopecia areata. Some clones in this sample may be carry-over from other donors' samples.

This clonotype has just a few counts. The CDR3 nucleotides are TGTGCCAGCAGTAACCCGACCGGGACAGGGGGTCATGGCTACACCTTC. As protein: CASSNPTGTGGHGYTF. The chain uses TRBV6-5 and TRBJ1-2, with 11 bases identical to TRBD1. The germline V gene encodes CDR1 MNHEY and CDR2 SVGAGI. V lost 5 bases to trimming and J lost 6 bases; unmatched junction nucleotides: 11. CDR3 length: 16 residues.

This clonotype showed up just a few times. The genes are TRBV7-9 and TRBJ2-3, with TRBD2 matching over 12 bases. The CDR3 runs 17 residues. CDR1 SEHNR and CDR2 FQNEAQ come from the germline V gene (reference sequence). The J segment lost 0 bases and the V segment lost 4 bases, leaving 5 bases of the junction unmatched. This CDR3 is CASSSPSGGASTDTQYF. In nucleotides, the CDR3 is TGTGCCAGCAGCTCCCCTAGCGGGGGGGCTAGCACAGATACGCAGTATTTT.

The chain employs TRBV6-6 and TRBJ1-1; D is perhaps TRBD1 (6 bases). Trimming took 5 bases from V and 0 from J, leaving 10 bases between them. CDR3 size: 14 residues. Germline CDR1 MNHNY, CDR2 SVGAGI (reference sequence). This CDR3 reads CASSRTDMNTEAFF. The CDR3 region has the DNA TGTGCCAGCAGTAGGACAGATATGAACACTGAAGCTTTCTTT.

The V gene is TRBV28, the J gene TRBJ1-2; D is unclear. The CDR3 runs to 12 residues. Deletions cut 4 bases from V and 4 bases from J, with 7 bases between. CDR1 MDHEN and CDR2 SYDVKM come from the germline V gene. The CDR3 nucleotides are TGTGCCAGCAGTTCAGATCCCTATGGCTACACCTTC. It is translated as CASSSDPYGYTF.

This chain links TRBV28 with TRBJ2-7; 7 bases fit TRBD1. The CDR3 length is 14 residues. J lost 6 bases, V lost 2 bases, and 7 bases had no gene match. Germline CDR1 is MDHEN and CDR2 is SYDVKM. The CDR3 DNA reads as TGTGCCAGCAGTTTAGACAGGGTCCTGCGCGAGCAGTACTTC. This sequence encodes CASSLDRVLREQYF.

This chain joins TRBV29-1 and TRBJ2-5; possible D gene TRBD1, 6 bases. The CDR3 is made up of 14 amino acids. Trimming stripped 5 bases from V and 7 bases from J, with 20 bases between. Germline assignment: CDR1 SQVTM and CDR2 ANQGSEA. CDR3 protein: CSVSDSTNRPTQYF. DNA for the CDR3: TGCAGCGTTTCGGACAGCACGAACCGACCGACCCAGTACTTC.

The table lists this clonotype with many counts. The chain joins TRBV28 to TRBJ1-4; 7 nucleotides line up with TRBD1. The CDR3 length is 14 residues. Germline V lookup: CDR1 MDHEN, CDR2 SYDVKM. V gave up 4 bases and J gave up 8 bases; unmatched junction bases: 7. CDR3 in amino acids: CASSSITGEEKLFF. CDR3 nucleotide sequence: TGTGCCAGCAGTTCAATAACAGGGGAGGAAAAACTGTTTTTT.

This clonotype was seen ten or more times. V is TRBV15 and J is TRBJ2-1; D unclear. V was trimmed by 1 base and J by 9 bases, leaving 16 bases between them. Germline lookup yields CDR1 LNHNV and CDR2 YYDKDF (reference sequence). The CDR3 totals 15 residues. CDR3 bases: TGTGCCACCAGCAGAGGAGGACCGGGCATGAGTGAGCAGTTCTTC. Encoded protein: CATSRGGPGMSEQFF.

This clonotype occurred many times. The J gene is TRBJ2-7, the V gene TRBV30, with TRBD1 as a possible D gene (6 bases). Trimming removed 4 bases from V and 3 bases from J, with 10 bases in between. This CDR3 is 12 amino acids long. CDR1 and CDR2 from the germline V gene are GTSNPN and SVGIG (reference sequence). The CDR3 sequence is CAWKRGNYEQYF. The CDR3 DNA sequence: TGTGCCTGGAAAAGGGGGAACTACGAGCAGTACTTC.

The chain combines TRBV6-2 or TRBV6-3 with TRBJ2-5; the match to TRBD1 covers 8 bases. Trimming cost V 6 bases and J 4 bases; bases outside gene matches: 13. Germline V gene data show CDR1 as MNHEY and CDR2 as SVGEGT. The CDR3 runs to 16 residues. The CDR3 is CASSGTGPRNRETQYF. CDR3 DNA sequence: TGTGCCAGCAGCGGGACAGGTCCCAGAAACCGAGAGACCCAGTACTTC.

The chain joins TRBV6-2 or TRBV6-3 to TRBJ2-1; 11 bases agree with TRBD2. V shed 5 bases, J shed 6 bases, and the junction held 6 bases outside the gene matches. There are 15 residues in the CDR3. Germline V gene lookup returns CDR1 MNHEY and CDR2 SVGEGT. CDR3 coding DNA: TGTGCCAGCAGTAGACTAGCGGGACCCCGCAATGAGCAGTTCTTC. It encodes CASSRLAGPRNEQFF.

The chain has TRBV6-2 or TRBV6-3 and TRBJ1-2; D is possibly TRBD1 (6 bases). V was pared by 10 bases and J by 3 bases, with 24 bases between. The germline V gene has CDR1 MNHEY and CDR2 SVGEGT. This CDR3 is built from 16 residues. CDR3 DNA sequence: TGTGCCACCCTGCAGGGGTGGCGGACCAGGGACTATGGCTACACCTTC. Amino acids: CATLQGWRTRDYGYTF.

This rearrangement joins TRBV15 to TRBJ2-3; D gene ambiguous. This CDR3 region has 12 residues. From germline, CDR1 is LNHNV and CDR2 YYDKDF (reference sequence). Trimming stripped 0 bases from V and 6 bases from J, with 4 bases between. CDR3 region: CATSRDPDTQYF. CDR3 DNA sequence: TGTGCCACCAGCAGAGATCCCGATACGCAGTATTTT.

This clonotype was observed at least ten times. This chain uses TRBV6-5 with TRBJ1-3; no clear D gene. CDR3 size: 14 residues. Germline CDR1 and CDR2: MNHEY and SVGAGI. V was clipped by 2 bases and J by 0 bases, with 5 bases between them. The CDR3 coding sequence is TGTGCCAGCAGTTACCCCGGCTCTGGAAACACCATATATTTT. Translating gives CASSYPGSGNTIYF.

This clonotype has at least ten counts. This sequence joins TRBV6-6 and TRBJ2-2; D not resolved. Trimming shortened V by 0 bases and J by 5 bases, and 13 bases separated the two germline ends. Germline lookup yields CDR1 MNHNY and CDR2 SVGAGI (reference sequence). The CDR3 length is 16 residues. The CDR3 loop is CASSYSIIHETGELFF. As DNA, the CDR3 is TGTGCCAGCAGTTACTCAATAATACATGAAACCGGGGAGCTGTTTTTT.

The CDR3 DNA reads TGCAGCGTTGCTAGTAGCAATCAGCCCCAGCATTTT. Amino acid sequence: CSVASSNQPQHF. This rearrangement joins TRBV29-1 to TRBJ1-5; D gene ambiguous. Germline V gene lookup returns CDR1 SQVTM and CDR2 ANQGSEA. V was cut by 4 bases and J by 0 bases, with 4 bases left in between. CDR3 length: 12 amino acids.

This clonotype has a count of ten or more. The CDR3 is CASSLEGGGGYGYTF. CDR3 DNA: TGTGCCAGCAGCTTAGAAGGAGGGGGTGGCTATGGCTACACCTTC. This chain joins TRBV7-2 and TRBJ1-2; possibly TRBD1 for D (6 bases). The V end lost 1 base, the J end lost 4 bases, and 13 bases lay between the germline ends. There are 15 residues in the CDR3. The germline gives CDR1 SGHTA, CDR2 FQGNSA.

This clonotype was detected only a few times. The rearrangement links TRBV14 to TRBJ2-3, with D uncertain. There are 14 residues in the CDR3. Trimming removed 0 bases from V and 4 bases from J, with 8 bases in between. CDR1 and CDR2 (germline): SGHDN, FVKESK. The CDR3 DNA reads as TGTGCCAGCAGCCAAGAACGCTGGCCAGATACGCAGTATTTT. Amino acid sequence: CASSQERWPDTQYF.

This clonotype was recorded a few times. The chain links TRBV7-2 to TRBJ2-4; the D call may be TRBD1 or TRBD2 (6 bases each). The germline gives CDR1 SGHTA, CDR2 FQGNSA. V lost 5 bases to trimming and J lost 8 bases, with 13 bases between them. The CDR3 runs to 13 residues. CDR3 sequence reads: CASSVHREDIQYF. In nucleotides, the CDR3 is TGTGCCAGCAGCGTTCACAGGGAGGACATTCAGTACTTC.

This clonotype was counted a single time. The chain is built from TRBV6-2 or TRBV6-3 and TRBJ2-7; D gene uncertain. The germline V and J ends were trimmed by 2 bases and 2 bases, with 13 bases remaining between them. Per germline, CDR1 MNHEY and CDR2 SVGEGT. CDR3 length equals 15 residues. The CDR3 coding sequence is TGTGCCAGCAGTTACGGGCCTGCCTTACCCTACGAGCAGTACTTC. It translates to CASSYGPALPYEQYF.

This clonotype has ten or more counts. This chain connects TRBV7-9 to TRBJ1-6, with 7 bases that match TRBD1. The V gene end was trimmed by 6 bases and the J gene end by 8 bases; junction bases not matched to a gene: 4. This CDR3 contains 13 residues. Per germline, CDR1 SEHNR and CDR2 FQNEAQ (reference sequence). Written as DNA, the CDR3 is TGTGCCAGCAGTTTAACAGGGGATTCACCCCTCCACTTT. This encodes CASSLTGDSPLHF.

This clonotype was seen a few times. The chain joins TRBV11-2 to TRBJ1-1; D not resolved. V was trimmed by 1 base and J by 1 base, leaving 4 bases between them. Germline CDR1 reads SGHAT; CDR2 reads FQNNGV. The CDR3 runs 13 residues. The CDR3 DNA follows: TGTGCCAGCAGCTTAGGTTGGAACACTGAAGCTTTCTTT. Translation gives CASSLGWNTEAFF.

This clonotype was seen repeatedly, ten times or more. This chain uses TRBV5-1 with TRBJ2-7, with TRBD1 identical over 11 bases. Germline lookup yields CDR1 SGHRS and CDR2 YFSETQ. There are 16 residues in the CDR3. The V segment lost 4 bases and the J segment 2 bases; nucleotides outside the gene matches: 8. DNA of the CDR3: TGCGCCAGCAGCGCCACGGACAGGGGGCCTACCTACGAGCAGTACTTC. Translated: CASSATDRGPTYEQYF. Variable domain in full (rest from reference TRBV5-1 and TRBJ2-7): KAGVTQTPRYLIKTRGQQVTLSCSPISGHRSVSWYQQTPGQGLQFLFEYFSETQRNKGNFPGRFSGRQFSNSRSEMNVSTLELGDSALYLCASSATDRGPTYEQYFGPGTRLTVT.

The sample holds many counts of this clonotype. The CDR3 loop reads CASSLAGTSGYNEQFF. The CDR3 bases are TGTGCCAGCAGCTTGGCCGGGACTAGCGGATACAATGAGCAGTTCTTC. The J gene is TRBJ2-1, the V gene TRBV5-4, with TRBD2 matching over 11 bases. Looked up from germline, CDR1 is SGHNT and CDR2 is YYREEE (reference sequence). With V trimmed by 0 bases and J by 4 bases, 3 bases remained unmatched. CDR3 length equals 16 residues. The full variable domain, in which reference TRBV5-4 and TRBJ2-1 provide the parts outside the CDR3, is ETGVTQSPTHLIKTRGQQVTLRCSSQSGHNTVSWYQQALGQGPQFIFQYYREEENGRGNFPPRFSGLQFPNYSSELNVNALELDDSALYLCASSLAGTSGYNEQFFGPGTRLTVL.

This clonotype came up many times. V usage is TRBV10-3 and J usage is TRBJ2-4; TRBD2 agrees at 7 bases. This CDR3 contains 14 residues. V shed 11 bases, J shed 4 bases, and the junction held 11 bases outside the gene matches. Germline values: CDR1 ENHRY, CDR2 SYGVKD. As DNA, the CDR3 is TGTGCCTCGAAAGGGGCTAGCGGAAAAAACATTCAGTACTTC. Encoded protein: CASKGASGKNIQYF.

The sample holds a few counts of this clonotype. The chain uses TRBV7-2 and TRBJ2-3, with 12 bases that match TRBD2. This CDR3 has 18 amino acids. Looked up from germline, CDR1 is SGHTA and CDR2 is FQGNSA. Germline trimming cut 2 bases from V and 5 bases from J; bases unmatched to any gene: 11. CDR3 sequence: CASSLRTTSGGRVDTQYF. CDR3 bases: TGTGCCAGCAGCTTAAGAACGACTAGCGGGGGACGGGTAGATACGCAGTATTTT.